Below are 20 T cell receptor beta chains sequenced from a single sample in a study of blood T cell repertoires in COVID-19. Generated by immunoSEQ multiplex PCR, the TCRdb table keeps only in-frame clones and is missing some. The sample yields 200,000 to 250,000 clones, 85% seen once. Input material: PBMCs or T cells enriched from blood (not recorded which). The receptor source for this set is a middle-aged man who had recovered from COVID-19.

The table lists this clone with a count of one. The gene calls are TRBV9 and TRBJ2-5; 16 bases map to TRBD2. The CDR3 is 16 residues long. Germline V gene data show CDR1 as SGDLS and CDR2 as YYNGEE. With 3 bases clipped from V and 5 bases from J, the junction kept 4 bases outside the gene matches. The DNA of the CDR3 is TGTGCCAGCAGCGGGGGACTAGCGGGAGGGGTGGAGACCCAGTACTTC. Translating it yields CASSGGLAGGVETQYF.

The chain couples TRBV3-1 (or the pseudogene TRBV3-2) to TRBJ2-5; TRBD2 matches 14 bases. V dropped 11 bases and J dropped 5; count of bases not matched to a gene: 7. Germline V gene lookup returns CDR1 LGHDT and CDR2 YNNKEL (reference sequence). The CDR3 totals 14 residues. The CDR3 protein is CAGGTSGSMETQYF. CDR3 DNA sequence: TGTGCCGGGGGGACTAGCGGGAGCATGGAGACCCAGTACTTC.

This chain joins TRBV5-1 and TRBJ1-1; D is perhaps TRBD1 (5 bases). Per the germline V gene, CDR1 is SGHRS and CDR2 is YFSETQ. The CDR3 length is 14 residues. The germline V and J ends were trimmed by 4 bases and 1 base, with 11 bases remaining between them. The CDR3 loop reads CASSRRDENTEAFF. The CDR3 DNA is TGCGCCAGCAGCCGCAGGGATGAGAACACTGAAGCTTTCTTT.

The chain has TRBV28 and TRBJ2-7, with 8 bases aligning to TRBD1. The CDR3 runs 15 residues. V was clipped by 6 bases and J by 5 bases; unmatched bases: 12. Germline assignment: CDR1 MDHEN and CDR2 SYDVKM. The CDR3 here is CASSAPRTGSHEQYF. As DNA, the CDR3 is TGTGCCAGCAGCGCCCCCAGGACAGGGTCCCACGAGCAGTACTTC.

This clone was seen a handful of times. In DNA form, the CDR3 reads TGTGCCAGCAGCCCGGCACAGGGGGTCGGGGGAGGAACTGAAGCTTTCTTT. Translating it yields CASSPAQGVGGGTEAFF. The chain uses TRBV9 and TRBJ1-1; 8 nucleotides align to TRBD1. The CDR3 length is 17 residues. The germline V gene encodes CDR1 SGDLS and CDR2 YYNGEE. V lost 4 bases and J lost 5; bases outside the gene matches: 16.

The chain combines TRBV13 with TRBJ2-2; D is perhaps TRBD2 (6 bases). Germline CDR1 PRHDT, CDR2 FYEKMQ (reference sequence). V lost 3 bases, J lost 5 bases, and 10 bases lay in between. The CDR3 has 14 amino acids. The CDR3 bases are TGTGCCAGCAGCTTCGGGAGAGGAACCGGGGAGCTGTTTTTT. It translates to CASSFGRGTGELFF.

The J gene is TRBJ1-2, the V gene TRBV27; TRBD1 matches 7 bases. Germline V gene data show CDR1 as MNHEY and CDR2 as SMNVEV (reference sequence). CDR3 size: 13 residues. J lost 8 bases, V lost 5 bases, and 8 bases had no gene match. This CDR3 reads CASSHRDRRGYTF. DNA of the CDR3: TGTGCCAGCAGTCACAGGGACAGAAGAGGCTACACCTTC.

This chain links TRBV7-9 with TRBJ2-3, with a tentative D call TRBD1 (5 bases). The CDR3 is 15 residues long. Trimming stripped 0 bases from V and 1 base from J, with 8 bases between. Per the germline V gene, CDR1 is SEHNR and CDR2 is FQNEAQ (reference sequence). The CDR3 sequence is CASSLARQRTDTQYF. DNA of the CDR3: TGTGCCAGCAGCTTAGCGAGACAGCGCACAGATACGCAGTATTTT.

J is TRBJ2-7 and V is TRBV3-1 (or the pseudogene TRBV3-2); 11 bases are a match to TRBD2. In germline, CDR1 is LGHDT, CDR2 YNNKEL (reference sequence). The junction had 13 bases not matched to a gene; V was cut back by 4 bases and J by 5 bases. This CDR3 spans 17 amino acids. The CDR3 nucleotides read TGTGCCAGCAGCCGTGAAGTAGGAACTAGCGGGAGCCACGAGCAGTACTTC. Amino acids: CASSREVGTSGSHEQYF.

J is TRBJ1-4 and V is TRBV19, with 8 bases identical to TRBD1. Trimming at V came to 6 bases and at J to 6 bases, leaving 15 bases not matched to a gene. From germline, CDR1 is LNHDA and CDR2 SQIVND (reference sequence). The CDR3 length is 17 residues. As DNA, the CDR3 is TGTGCCAGTAGGACACCCCCTTCGACAGGGGAGGATGAAAAACTGTTTTTT. Translated: CASRTPPSTGEDEKLFF.

The rearrangement uses TRBV30 and TRBJ2-3; D is unclear. CDR1 and CDR2 (germline): GTSNPN, SVGIG (reference sequence). CDR3 length: 16 residues. Trimming took 3 bases from V and 1 from J, leaving 17 bases between them. The DNA for the CDR3 is TGTGCCTGGAGCGCCACCCGGGTAATCGGCACAGATACGCAGTATTTT. Amino acid sequence: CAWSATRVIGTDTQYF.

The chain carries TRBV7-2 and TRBJ1-6, with a possible D match to TRBD1 (5 bases). The germline gives CDR1 SGHTA, CDR2 FQGNSA. Trimming shortened V by 4 bases and J by 11 bases, and 15 bases separated the two germline ends. The CDR3 spans 14 residues. The CDR3 loop reads CASSSQGFGPPLHF. The DNA for the CDR3 is TGTGCCAGCAGCTCCCAGGGCTTCGGTCCACCCCTCCACTTT.

The rearrangement links TRBV5-6 to TRBJ1-5; perhaps TRBD1 as D (5 bases). The V gene's germline CDR1 is SGHDT and CDR2 YYEEEE. The V gene lost 0 bases and the J gene lost 0 bases, with 13 bases spanning the gap. CDR3 size: 17 residues. The CDR3 region is CASSLGRGINSNQPQHF. The CDR3 nucleotides are TGTGCCAGCAGCTTGGGTCGGGGGATTAATAGCAATCAGCCCCAGCATTTT.

The chain uses TRBV28 and TRBJ1-6, with D perhaps TRBD1 (6 bases). Germline V gene lookup returns CDR1 MDHEN and CDR2 SYDVKM. The CDR3 contains 17 residues. V lost 3 bases, J lost 6 bases, and 18 bases lay in between. DNA for the CDR3: TGTGCCAGCAGTTTGAGGGGACACACAGGCGGTAATTCACCCCTCCACTTT. It codes for CASSLRGHTGGNSPLHF.

V is TRBV10-3 and J is TRBJ1-2, with D hard to call. This CDR3 has 14 residues. CDR1 and CDR2 from the germline V gene are ENHRY and SYGVKD. The germline V and J ends were trimmed by 2 bases and 6 bases, with 13 bases remaining between them. CDR3 sequence: CAISERGSDHGYTF. For the CDR3, the DNA is TGTGCCATCAGTGAGAGAGGGTCGGACCATGGCTACACCTTC.

The chain carries TRBV9 and TRBJ2-3; the match to TRBD2 covers 12 bases. The CDR3 is 16 amino acids. With V trimmed by 3 bases and J by 4 bases, 6 bases remained unmatched. Per the germline V gene, CDR1 is SGDLS and CDR2 is YYNGEE. The CDR3 bases are TGTGCCAGCAGCGCTCGACTAGCGGGAGAGGCAGATACGCAGTATTTT. Translation: CASSARLAGEADTQYF.

The chain combines TRBV30 with TRBJ2-6; 11 bases are shared with TRBD1. CDR3 size: 17 residues. The germline V gene has CDR1 GTSNPN and CDR2 SVGIG (reference sequence). Trimming took 5 bases from V and 2 from J; bases not matched to a gene: 8. Written as DNA, the CDR3 is TGTGCCTGGGTCCGGGACAGGGGGGGAACTGGGGCCAACGTCCTGACTTTC. As protein: CAWVRDRGGTGANVLTF.

The rearrangement joins TRBV28 to TRBJ1-6, with D possibly TRBD1 on 6 matching bases. Germline assignment: CDR1 MDHEN and CDR2 SYDVKM. This CDR3 has 15 amino acids. V dropped 4 bases and J dropped 14 bases, with 21 bases sitting between them. The CDR3 loop is CASSSPPDSSKALHF. The CDR3 DNA reads as TGTGCCAGCAGTTCCCCACCGGACAGCAGTAAGGCCCTCCACTTT. The entire variable domain, with the rest obtained from reference TRBV28 and TRBJ1-6, is as follows: DVKVTQSSRYLVKRTGEKVFLECVQDMDHENMFWYRQDPGLGLRLIYFSYDVKMKEKGDIPEGYSVSREKKERFSLILESASTNQTSMYLCASSSPPDSSKALHFGNGTRLTVT.

Written as DNA, the CDR3 is TGTGCCAATTCACAGGGTTTTCAGGGGGAGCTGTTTTTT. Its protein product is CANSQGFQGELFF. The chain couples TRBV30 to TRBJ2-2; tentatively, D is TRBD1 (6 bases). Trimming removed 8 bases at V and 8 bases at J, with 18 bases between. The CDR3 runs 13 residues. Germline CDR1 reads GTSNPN; CDR2 reads SVGIG (reference sequence).

This clone appeared a single time. This chain joins TRBV19 and TRBJ1-2; D gene ambiguous. V dropped 1 base and J dropped 1 base, with 7 bases sitting between them. This CDR3 contains 14 residues. Germline V lookup: CDR1 LNHDA, CDR2 SQIVND (reference sequence). The CDR3 DNA is TGTGCCAGTAGTATAGCAGAGGGTAACTATGGCTACACCTTC. Encoded protein: CASSIAEGNYGYTF.